This T cell receptor (beta chain) was profiled in a study of blood T cell repertoires in COVID-19. Study summary: Both acute and convalescent COVID-19 samples were obtained from the United States, Italy and Spain. Sample material is recorded as cDNA or gDNA derived from T cells, B-cell-depleted T cells, or PBMCs.

This clone came up once. Trimming removed 2 bases from V and 4 bases from J; junction bases left unmatched: 8. This CDR3 comprises 16 residues. Germline V gene data show CDR1 as KGHSH and CDR2 as LQKENI. Original processing notes: The assay estimated nucleated cells by amplifying reference gene primers. Profiled with immunoSEQ multiplex PCR; TCRdb holds only in-frame clones, not every one. V and J calls plus clone size are reproduced from that table; the DNA served to infer D and trimming. The sample records about 130,000 clones, around 88% being singletons. V is TRBV18 and J is TRBJ2-1, with TRBD2 matching over 7 bases. This clonotype was obtained from a man aged 45 to 65 with acute or convalescent COVID-19. Sequenced material: peripheral blood. This chain's CDR3 is CASSPRAGERYNEQFF. The CDR3 DNA reads as TGTGCCAGCTCACCAAGGGCGGGAGAGAGATACAATGAGCAGTTCTTC. The full variable domain, with the rest looked up from reference TRBV18 and TRBJ2-1, is NAGVMQNPRHLVRRRGQEARLRCSPMKGHSHVYWYRQLPEEGLKFMVYLQKENIIDESGMPKERFSAEFPKEGPSILRIQQVVRGDSAAYFCASSPRAGERYNEQFFGPGTRLTVL.